This TCR beta chain was retrieved from a study of T cells in severe cutaneous drug reactions (dated by TCRdb to between 2018 and 2021). About the investigation overall: Recruitment took place between 2011 and 2018, drawing patients from Taiwan, Thailand and a European registry network. Only patients with a probable or definite SJS/TEN or DRESS diagnosis by RegiSCAR criteria were enrolled. Assignment of the culprit drug relied on both the Naranjo algorithm and the ALDEN drug causality algorithm. Libraries used iRepertoire multiplex PCR; authors cited a comparison showing similar capture of abundant clonotypes across iRepertoire and 5' RACE methods with or without UMI. Biological samples, such as blister fluids/cells and PBMC, were collected from patients during the acute or recovery stage. The study paired bulk TCR sequencing with single-cell sequencing, quantitative PCR validation, functional assays and transgenic mouse experiments.

For both bulk and single-cell sequencing, libraries were prepared with the iRepertoire multiplex PCR system using TCR subtype-specific primers. Multiplex PCR with primers aimed at the V, D and J gene regions produced the bulk TCR beta libraries. Approximately 100-550 ng of RNA per sample was used as input for bulk TCR library preparation. An Illumina MiSeq was used to sequence the bulk TCR beta amplicons. The original methods were these. Quality control steps removed sample misassignments and low-quality sequencing reads. CDR3 was defined as the amino acids lying between the Y[YFLI]C motif of the V-gene and the [FW]GXGT motif of the J-segment. The IMGT database served as the reference for assigning TRBV and TRBJ genes and CDR3 clonotypes. TRBV expression in each sample was normalized to the mean expression of the same gene in PBMC from approximately 44 healthy donors. TCRdb reprocessed the reads, so every CDR3 protein sequence counts as one entry and DNA is not shown. The V and J calls were not made by the authors but by TCRdb's processing. The data table for this sample lists about 3,800 distinct CDR3 sequences. The leading ten clones occupy around three quarters of the sample.

Sequenced donors were patients with carbamazepine-induced Stevens-Johnson syndrome or toxic epidermal necrolysis (CBZ-SJS/TEN). The peripheral blood repertoires were obtained from CBZ-SJS/TEN patients of Han Chinese origin (roughly 5) and European origin (roughly six). To search for drug-specific clonotypes, the T cell receptor repertoires of patients with drug-induced severe cutaneous adverse reactions were profiled by next-generation sequencing. RNA was isolated either from blister cells of skin lesions or from peripheral blood mononuclear cells. Overall study results and their limits: A strong increase in TRBV12-4 usage was observed in CBZ-SJS/TEN patients, with averages of approximately 30% in blister cells and about 5.3% in PBMC. A public TCRbeta CDR3, present at a mean of approximately 13% in all seven CBZ-SJS/TEN blister samples, was undetectable or scarce in PBMC from tolerant controls and healthy donors. Whether the public TCR generalizes to SJS/TEN caused by other drugs was noted by the authors as still needing further study.

About this clonotype itself: It lacks a known antigen.

The CDR3 measures 13 amino acids from cysteine to phenylalanine. No DNA has been recorded. From the germline V gene (reference sequence), CDR1 is MNHEY and CDR2 is SMNVEV. The rearranged segments are TRBV27 and TRBJ2-7. This TCR was sampled from a human donor with Stevens-Johnson syndrome, a severe cutaneous drug reaction. Sequencing was performed on PBMCs. The CDR3 region has the sequence CASSFSFLREQYF.